The 21 T cell receptor beta chains in this list originate from one sample, sequenced in a study of T-cell reconstitution after alpha-beta-depleted transplantation in children. Molecular barcoding with unique molecular identifiers was used for the TCRbeta library. TCRdb processed the PCR reads anew with MiXCR; each CDR3 protein has one entry. The sample contains roughly 300,000 distinct CDR3 sequences, about a tenth of which appear only once. Here the sequenced sample was PBMCs from the stem cell graft donor, taken from the stem cell graft. These receptors originate from a human donor who donated a stem cell graft to a child with acute lymphoblastic leukemia.

V and J are TRBV20-1 and TRBJ2-5, with 9 nucleotides matching TRBD2. CDR1 and CDR2 (germline): DFQATT, SNEGSKA (reference sequence). J gave up 1 base and V 6 bases, and 9 bases lay outside the gene matches. The CDR3 has 15 amino acids. The CDR3, as DNA: TGCAGTGCCCAGAATAGCGGGAGAACCCAAGAGACCCAGTACTTC. Translating it yields CSAQNSGRTQETQYF.

This clonotype was detected a few times. The V and J genes are TRBV6-2 or TRBV6-3 and TRBJ2-1, with TRBD2 matching over 15 bases. This CDR3 spans 15 amino acids. Germline V lookup: CDR1 MNHEY, CDR2 SVGEGT. V lost 4 bases to trimming and J lost 8 bases; unmatched junction nucleotides: 3. CDR3 amino acids: CASSWTSGRADEQFF. The CDR3, as DNA: TGTGCCAGCAGTTGGACTAGCGGGAGGGCCGATGAGCAGTTCTTC.

This clonotype was detected ten times or more. V usage is TRBV7-2 and J usage is TRBJ2-5; D is possibly TRBD2 (6 bases). Trimming shortened V by 4 bases and J by 5 bases, and 11 bases separated the two germline ends. The CDR3 runs to 13 residues. Germline V lookup: CDR1 SGHTA, CDR2 FQGNSA. This chain's CDR3 is CASSSGSGETQYF. The CDR3 DNA follows: TGTGCCAGCAGCTCCGGGAGCGGTGAGACCCAGTACTTC.

This clonotype was seen repeatedly, ten times or more. The gene calls are TRBV5-1 and TRBJ2-5; D ambiguous. CDR3 length: 14 amino acids. Germline lookup yields CDR1 SGHRS and CDR2 YFSETQ. Trimming cost V 4 bases and J 0 bases, with 10 bases left between them. The CDR3 region has the DNA TGCGCCAGCAGCCCCGGACGGAACCAAGAGACCCAGTACTTC. Encoded protein: CASSPGRNQETQYF.

This clonotype has ten or more counts. The chain links TRBV6-5 to TRBJ1-1, with 7 bases fitting TRBD1. Germline V gives CDR1 MNHEY, CDR2 SVGAGI. The V segment lost 2 bases and the J segment 0 bases; nucleotides outside the gene matches: 0. This CDR3 contains 14 residues. The chain's CDR3 is CASSYRGLNTEAFF. Written as DNA, the CDR3 is TGTGCCAGCAGTTACAGGGGGCTGAACACTGAAGCTTTCTTT.

The CDR3 bases are TGTGCCAGCAGTTACTGGGCAGGGGTCCACGAGCAGTACTTC. The encoded protein is CASSYWAGVHEQYF. The chain recombines TRBV6-5 with TRBJ2-7; D possibly corresponds to TRBD1 (6 bases). Trimming removed 1 base from V and 5 bases from J, with 12 bases in between. Germline CDR1 and CDR2: MNHEY and SVGAGI. This CDR3 is built from 14 residues.

At least ten counts were recorded for this clonotype. The rearrangement uses TRBV7-9 and TRBJ2-3, with D possibly being TRBD1 or TRBD2 (6 bases each). The CDR3 is made up of 15 amino acids. CDR1 is SEHNR, CDR2 FQNEAQ, per germline (reference sequence). V lost 5 bases and J lost 5, with 17 bases in between. Here the CDR3 reads CASSQVGGLRDTQYF. The DNA for the CDR3 is TGTGCCAGCAGCCAGGTCGGGGGCTTGAGAGATACGCAGTATTTT.

A few counts support this clonotype. The rearrangement joins TRBV7-9 to TRBJ2-7; D is unclear. The CDR3 length is 13 residues. Trimming took off 2 bases at V and 3 bases at J, with 8 bases between the two ends. Germline CDR1 is SEHNR and CDR2 is FQNEAQ (reference sequence). CDR3 nucleotides: TGTGCCAGCAGCTTAATAAGTAGCTACGAGCAGTACTTC. It encodes CASSLISSYEQYF.

V is TRBV12-3 or TRBV12-4 and J is TRBJ2-3; possibly TRBD1 for D (5 bases). The CDR3 covers 14 residues. Trimming took 3 bases from V and 4 from J, leaving 11 bases between them. Here the CDR3 DNA reads TGTGCCAGCAGTTTCATAGGGGCGGCAGATACGCAGTATTTT. It yields the protein CASSFIGAADTQYF.

The chain uses TRBV5-1 and TRBJ1-2; 12 bases agree with TRBD1. From germline, CDR1 is SGHRS and CDR2 YFSETQ. J lost 7 bases, V lost 8 bases, and 9 bases had no gene match. The CDR3 covers 14 residues. CDR3 sequence (DNA): TGCGCCAGTTCACCGGGACAGGGGGCAGGTGGCTACACCTTC. It encodes CASSPGQGAGGYTF.

The chain recombines TRBV27 with TRBJ2-7; D gene unclear. This CDR3 is built from 15 residues. Trimming left V 0 bases short and J 3 bases short, with 12 bases between. The germline V gene encodes CDR1 MNHEY and CDR2 SMNVEV (reference sequence). CDR3 nucleotides: TGTGCCAGCAGTTTATCGTCACCGCTGGACTACGAGCAGTACTTC. This gives the protein CASSLSSPLDYEQYF.

This clonotype occurred a few times. Written as DNA, the CDR3 is TGTGCCAGCAGCTCACAGGGATATGAGCAGTTCTTC. This encodes CASSSQGYEQFF. The chain recombines TRBV2 with TRBJ2-1, with a tentative D call TRBD1 (6 bases). This CDR3 region has 12 residues. Per the germline V gene, CDR1 is SNHLY and CDR2 is FYNNEI. V was trimmed by 6 bases and J by 8 bases, leaving 11 bases between them. Full variable domain (outside the CDR3, taken from reference TRBV2 and TRBJ2-1): EPEVTQTPSHQVTQMGQEVILRCVPISNHLYFYWYRQILGQKVEFLVSFYNNEISEKSEIFDDQFSVERPDGSNFTLKIRSTKLEDSAMYFCASSSQGYEQFFGPGTRLTVL.

The DNA for the CDR3 is TGTGCCAGCAGCCCTGGACTAGAGAAAAACATTCAGTACTTC. This codes for CASSPGLEKNIQYF. V is TRBV4-2 and J is TRBJ2-4; 7 nucleotides align to TRBD2. Losses at the gene ends were 4 bases for V and 4 bases for J; bases not matched to a gene: 4. The germline CDR1 and CDR2 sequences are LGHNA and YNFKEQ. This CDR3 contains 14 residues.

This clonotype was counted only a few times. The chain is built from TRBV7-9 and TRBJ2-1; TRBD2 is a possible D gene (5 bases). The V gene's germline CDR1 is SEHNR and CDR2 FQNEAQ (reference sequence). The V end lost 4 bases, the J end lost 0 bases, and 16 bases lay between the germline ends. CDR3 size: 17 residues. CDR3 amino acids: CASSSHRRTSSYNEQFF. The CDR3 DNA sequence: TGTGCCAGCAGCTCCCATCGGAGGACCAGCTCCTACAATGAGCAGTTCTTC.

The table lists this clonotype with many counts. This chain uses TRBV12-3 or TRBV12-4 with TRBJ1-1; no reliable D call. The CDR3 spans 12 residues. Trimming cost V 3 bases and J 4 bases, with 6 bases left between them. CDR3 sequence (DNA): TGTGCCAGCAGTTTGTCGGTCACTGAAGCTTTCTTT. Translated: CASSLSVTEAFF.

V and J are TRBV7-2 and TRBJ2-5; no clear D. Per germline, CDR1 SGHTA and CDR2 FQGNSA. Between the trimmed V and J ends, which lost 2 bases and 4 bases, there was a span of 5 bases. The CDR3 length is 12 residues. The CDR3 sequence: CASSLSVETQYF. CDR3 nucleotides: TGTGCCAGCAGCTTATCCGTAGAGACCCAGTACTTC.

The J gene is TRBJ1-5, the V gene TRBV28; D is unresolved. The CDR3 sequence is 16 residues long. The V gene's germline CDR1 is MDHEN and CDR2 SYDVKM. The V and J ends lost 5 bases and 0 bases respectively, with 14 bases between them. In DNA form, the CDR3 reads TGTGCCAGCAGTCCCTCAAGCGCTGGTAGCAATCAGCCCCAGCATTTT. As protein: CASSPSSAGSNQPQHF.

This clonotype was counted at least ten times. The chain is built from TRBV12-3 or TRBV12-4 and TRBJ1-5; 8 bases are a match to TRBD1. Trimming cost V 6 bases and J 3 bases; bases outside gene matches: 4. The CDR3 totals 14 residues. The CDR3 nucleotides read TGTGCCAGCAGCGAACAGGGGGACAATCAGCCCCAGCATTTT. Protein product: CASSEQGDNQPQHF.

The chain couples TRBV18 to TRBJ2-3; maybe TRBD1 (6 bases). The CDR3 consists of 14 residues. The V end lost 4 bases, the J end lost 4 bases, and 12 bases lay between the germline ends. The germline gives CDR1 KGHSH, CDR2 LQKENI. As DNA, the CDR3 is TGTGCCAGCTCACGCCTTGAGGGGGCAGATACGCAGTATTTT. Translated: CASSRLEGADTQYF.

The sample holds many counts of this clonotype. This chain links TRBV7-2 with TRBJ2-3; 9 nucleotides agree with TRBD2. The CDR3 loop spans 16 amino acids. Germline CDR1 and CDR2: SGHTA and FQGNSA. V was pared by 5 bases and J by 1 base, with 7 bases of the junction left unmatched. The CDR3 coding sequence is TGTGCCAGCAGCCCCAGCGGGAGGCCCGGCACAGATACGCAGTATTTT. Translation gives CASSPSGRPGTDTQYF.

This clonotype was counted between two and nine times. The V call is TRBV7-2, the J call TRBJ2-1, with D possibly being TRBD1 (6 bases). Germline V gene lookup returns CDR1 SGHTA and CDR2 FQGNSA. This CDR3 is built from 15 residues. V was pared by 4 bases and J by 0 bases, with 10 bases between. CDR3 coding DNA: TGTGCCAGCAGCTCAGGGGTGACCTCCTACAATGAGCAGTTCTTC. It encodes CASSSGVTSYNEQFF. Filled out from reference TRBV7-2 and TRBJ2-1, the complete variable domain reads GAGVSQSPSNKVTEKGKDVELRCDPISGHTALYWYRQSLGQGLEFLIYFQGNSAPDKSGLPSDRFSAERTGGSVSTLTIQRTQQEDSAVYLCASSSGVTSYNEQFFGPGTRLTVL.